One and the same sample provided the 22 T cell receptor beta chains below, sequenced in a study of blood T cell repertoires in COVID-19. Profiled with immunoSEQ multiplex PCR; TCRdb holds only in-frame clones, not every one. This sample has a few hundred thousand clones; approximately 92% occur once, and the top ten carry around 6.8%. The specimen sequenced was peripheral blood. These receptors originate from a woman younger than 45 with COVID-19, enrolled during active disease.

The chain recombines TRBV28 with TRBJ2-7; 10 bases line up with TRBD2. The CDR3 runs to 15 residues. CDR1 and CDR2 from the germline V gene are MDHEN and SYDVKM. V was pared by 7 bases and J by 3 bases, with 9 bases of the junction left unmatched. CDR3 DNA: TGTGCCAGCACAAGCAAGGGACTAGCGAGCTACGAGCAGTACTTC. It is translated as CASTSKGLASYEQYF.

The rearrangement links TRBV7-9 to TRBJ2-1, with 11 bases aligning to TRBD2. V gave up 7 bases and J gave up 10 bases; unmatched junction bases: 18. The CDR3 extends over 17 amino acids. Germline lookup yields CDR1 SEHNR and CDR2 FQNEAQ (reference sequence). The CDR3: CASTLTGLAGIPGEQFF. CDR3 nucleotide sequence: TGTGCCAGCACCCTAACCGGACTAGCGGGTATTCCCGGGGAGCAGTTCTTC.

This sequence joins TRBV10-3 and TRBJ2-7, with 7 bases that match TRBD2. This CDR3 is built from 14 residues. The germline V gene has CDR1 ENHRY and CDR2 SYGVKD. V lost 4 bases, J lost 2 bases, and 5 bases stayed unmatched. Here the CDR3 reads CAISALAAPYEQYF. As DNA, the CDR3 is TGTGCCATCAGTGCCCTAGCGGCCCCCTACGAGCAGTACTTC.

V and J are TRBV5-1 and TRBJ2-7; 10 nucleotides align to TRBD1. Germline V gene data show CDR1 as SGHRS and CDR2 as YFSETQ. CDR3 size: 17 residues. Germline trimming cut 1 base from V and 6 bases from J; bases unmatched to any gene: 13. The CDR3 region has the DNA TGCGCCAGCAGCTTGCAGCTTATTGGGACAGGGGCTAGCGAGCAGTACTTC. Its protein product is CASSLQLIGTGASEQYF.

The CDR3 reads CAWKSTANTGELFF. CDR3 DNA sequence: TGTGCCTGGAAGTCGACAGCGAACACCGGGGAGCTGTTTTTT. The rearrangement uses TRBV30 and TRBJ2-2; TRBD1 is a possible D gene (5 bases). V lost 4 bases to trimming and J lost 0 bases, with 9 bases between them. The germline gives CDR1 GTSNPN, CDR2 SVGIG (reference sequence). This CDR3 region has 14 residues.

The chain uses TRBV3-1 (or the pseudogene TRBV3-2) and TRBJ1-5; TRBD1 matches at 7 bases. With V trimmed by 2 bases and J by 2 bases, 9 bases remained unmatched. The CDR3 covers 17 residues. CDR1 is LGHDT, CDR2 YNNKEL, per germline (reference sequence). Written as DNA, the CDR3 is TGTGCCAGCAGCCAACAACCACAGGGGCGAGGCAATCAGCCCCAGCATTTT. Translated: CASSQQPQGRGNQPQHF.

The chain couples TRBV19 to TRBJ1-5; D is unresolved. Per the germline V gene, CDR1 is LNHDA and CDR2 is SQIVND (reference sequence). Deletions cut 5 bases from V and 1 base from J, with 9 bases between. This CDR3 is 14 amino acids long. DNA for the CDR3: TGTGCCAGTAGTGAGGTGTCGAGCAATCAGCCCCAGCATTTT. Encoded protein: CASSEVSSNQPQHF. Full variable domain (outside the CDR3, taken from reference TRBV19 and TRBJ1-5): DGGITQSPKYLFRKEGQNVTLSCEQNLNHDAMYWYRQDPGQGLRLIYYSQIVNDFQKGDIAEGYSVSREKKESFPLTVTSAQKNPTAFYLCASSEVSSNQPQHFGDGTRLSIL.

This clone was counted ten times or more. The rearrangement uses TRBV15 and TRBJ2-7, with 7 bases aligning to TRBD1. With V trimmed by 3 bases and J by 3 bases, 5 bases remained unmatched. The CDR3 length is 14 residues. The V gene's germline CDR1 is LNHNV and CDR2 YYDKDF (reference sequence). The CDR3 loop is CATSRRGRNYEQYF. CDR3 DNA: TGTGCCACCAGCAGGAGGGGGCGGAACTACGAGCAGTACTTC. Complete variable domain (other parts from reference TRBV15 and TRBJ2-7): DAMVIQNPRYQVTQFGKPVTLSCSQTLNHNVMYWYQQKSSQAPKLLFHYYDKDFNNEADTPDNFQSRRPNTSFCFLDIRSPGLGDTAMYLCATSRRGRNYEQYFGPGTRLTVT.

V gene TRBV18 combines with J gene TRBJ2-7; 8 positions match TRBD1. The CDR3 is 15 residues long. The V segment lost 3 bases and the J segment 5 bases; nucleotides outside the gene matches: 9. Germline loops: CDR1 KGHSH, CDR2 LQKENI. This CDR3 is CASSPKAGGVDEQYF. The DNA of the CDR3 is TGTGCCAGCTCACCGAAGGCAGGGGGCGTCGACGAGCAGTACTTC.

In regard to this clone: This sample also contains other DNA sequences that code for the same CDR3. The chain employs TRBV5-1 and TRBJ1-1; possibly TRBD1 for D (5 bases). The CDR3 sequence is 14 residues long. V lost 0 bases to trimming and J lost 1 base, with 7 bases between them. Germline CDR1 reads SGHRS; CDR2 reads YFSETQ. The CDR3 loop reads CASSLGGGNTEAFF. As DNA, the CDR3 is TGCGCCAGCAGCTTGGGGGGCGGGAACACTGAAGCTTTCTTT.

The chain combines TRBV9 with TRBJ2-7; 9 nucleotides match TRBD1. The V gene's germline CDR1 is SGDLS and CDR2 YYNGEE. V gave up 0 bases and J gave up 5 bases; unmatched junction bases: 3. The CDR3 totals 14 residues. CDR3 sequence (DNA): TGTGCCAGCAGCGTAGAACAGGGGGCCGACGAGCAGTACTTC. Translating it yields CASSVEQGADEQYF.

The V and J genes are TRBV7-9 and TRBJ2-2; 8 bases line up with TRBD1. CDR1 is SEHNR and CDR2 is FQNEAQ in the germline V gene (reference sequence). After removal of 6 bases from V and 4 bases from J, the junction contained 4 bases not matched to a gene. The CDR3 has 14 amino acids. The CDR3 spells CASRPQGATGELFF. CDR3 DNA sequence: TGTGCCAGCAGGCCTCAGGGGGCCACCGGGGAGCTGTTTTTT.

CDR3 protein: CASSWGPPGQWEQYF. The CDR3 DNA reads TGTGCCAGCAGTTGGGGCCCTCCGGGACAGTGGGAGCAGTACTTC. This chain connects TRBV6-2 or TRBV6-3 to TRBJ2-7; 7 bases are a match to TRBD1. Trimming took 4 bases from V and 7 from J; bases not matched to a gene: 13. This CDR3 contains 15 residues. Germline V gene data show CDR1 as MNHEY and CDR2 as SVGEGT.

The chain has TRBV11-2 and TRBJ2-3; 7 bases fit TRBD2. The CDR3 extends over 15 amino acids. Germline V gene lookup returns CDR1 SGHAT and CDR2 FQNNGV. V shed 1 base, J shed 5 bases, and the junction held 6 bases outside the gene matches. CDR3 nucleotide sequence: TGTGCCAGCAGCTTAGTTGGCGGGGGAGGAGATACGCAGTATTTT. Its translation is CASSLVGGGGDTQYF.

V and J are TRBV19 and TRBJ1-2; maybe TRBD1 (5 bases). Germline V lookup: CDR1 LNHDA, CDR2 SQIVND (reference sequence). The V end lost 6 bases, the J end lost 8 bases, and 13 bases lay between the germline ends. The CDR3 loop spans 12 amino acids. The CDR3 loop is CASSPQGDGYTF. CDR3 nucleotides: TGTGCCAGTAGCCCTCAGGGTGACGGCTACACCTTC.

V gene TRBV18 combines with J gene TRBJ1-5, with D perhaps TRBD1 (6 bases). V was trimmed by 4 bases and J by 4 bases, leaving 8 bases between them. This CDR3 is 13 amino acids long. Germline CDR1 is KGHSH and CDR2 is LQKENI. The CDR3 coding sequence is TGTGCCAGCTCACTTGACAGGAATCAGCCCCAGCATTTT. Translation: CASSLDRNQPQHF.

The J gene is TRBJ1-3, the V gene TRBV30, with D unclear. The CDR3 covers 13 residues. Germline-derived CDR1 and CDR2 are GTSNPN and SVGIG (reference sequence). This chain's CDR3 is CSYKLNSGNTIYF. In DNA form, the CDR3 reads TGTTCCTATAAACTGAACTCTGGAAACACCATATATTTT.

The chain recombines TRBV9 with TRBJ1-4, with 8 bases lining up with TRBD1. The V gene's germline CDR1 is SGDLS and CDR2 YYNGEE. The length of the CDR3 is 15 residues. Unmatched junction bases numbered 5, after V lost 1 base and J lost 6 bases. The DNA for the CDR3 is TGTGCCAGCAGCGTAACAGGACAGGGTCATGAAAAACTGTTTTTT. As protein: CASSVTGQGHEKLFF.

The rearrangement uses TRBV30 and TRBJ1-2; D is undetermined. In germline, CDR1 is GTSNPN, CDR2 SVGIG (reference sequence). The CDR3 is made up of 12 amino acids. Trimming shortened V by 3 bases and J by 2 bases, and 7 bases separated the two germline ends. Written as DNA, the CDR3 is TGTGCCTGGAGGCAAAGCAACTATGGCTACACCTTC. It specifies CAWRQSNYGYTF.

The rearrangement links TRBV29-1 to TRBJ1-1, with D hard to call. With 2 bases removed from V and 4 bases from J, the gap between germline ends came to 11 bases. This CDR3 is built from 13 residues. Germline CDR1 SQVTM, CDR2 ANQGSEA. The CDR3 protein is CSVEKVTTTEAFF. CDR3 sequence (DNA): TGCAGCGTTGAAAAAGTAACAACCACTGAAGCTTTCTTT.

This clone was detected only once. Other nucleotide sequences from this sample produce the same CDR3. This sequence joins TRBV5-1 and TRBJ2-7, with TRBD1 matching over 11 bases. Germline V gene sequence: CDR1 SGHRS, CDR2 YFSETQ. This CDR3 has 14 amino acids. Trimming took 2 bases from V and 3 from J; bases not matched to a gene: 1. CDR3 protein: CASSLGTGGYEQYF. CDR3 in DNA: TGCGCCAGCAGCTTAGGGACAGGGGGCTACGAGCAGTACTTC.

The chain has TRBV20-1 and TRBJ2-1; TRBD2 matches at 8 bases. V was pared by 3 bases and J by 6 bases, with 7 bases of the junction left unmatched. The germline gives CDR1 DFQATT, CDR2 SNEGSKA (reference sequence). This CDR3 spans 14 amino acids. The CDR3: CSASSPTSANEQFF. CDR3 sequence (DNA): TGCAGTGCTAGTTCCCCGACTAGCGCCAATGAGCAGTTCTTC.